This TCR beta chain stems from a study of T-cell memory formation after mild COVID-19. Findings and caveats of the study: Pre-infection memory already had some responding clones, implying cross-reactive memory joined.

As for this clonotype: Its matching antigen is unknown.

MiXCR, run by TCRdb on the 5' RACE reads, gives a single entry per CDR3 protein. The data hold 450,000 to 650,000 distinct CDR3 sequences, with roughly 20% observed a single time. From germline, CDR1 is LGHNT and CDR2 FRNRAP. The CDR3 consists of 15 residues. V shed 10 bases and J 4 bases; nucleotides not matched to a gene: 13. The V gene is TRBV12-5, the J gene TRBJ2-1; 7 bases are shared with TRBD1. The sequenced sample consisted of PBMCs or a T cell subset sorted from them (not recorded which). The sequence was obtained from an adult woman who had mild COVID-19 (a few samples of this study predate the infection). Cell type and time point are not known. CDR3: CATAPGTVFYNEQFF. The CDR3, as DNA: TGTGCTACCGCCCCCGGGACAGTATTTTACAATGAGCAGTTCTTC.